These 15 T cell receptor beta chains came from one sample sequenced in a study of T cells after yellow fever vaccination. TCRdb reprocessed the 5' RACE reads via MiXCR and lists one record per CDR3 protein. The repertoire holds hundreds of thousands of distinct CDR3 sequences, with around a fifth as singletons. Material: PBMCs, obtained approximately 22 days after the first yellow fever vaccination. These receptors were obtained from a man younger than 35 who received the YFV17D yellow fever vaccine.

This clonotype was counted between two and nine times. V and J are TRBV13 and TRBJ2-1, with 8 bases that match TRBD2. The ends lost 2 bases at V and 4 bases at J; junction bases unmatched: 7. Germline lookup yields CDR1 PRHDT and CDR2 FYEKMQ (reference sequence). This CDR3 has 16 amino acids. CDR3 sequence: CASSLYGGARYNEQFF. In DNA, the CDR3 is TGTGCCAGCAGCTTATACGGGGGGGCTCGATACAATGAGCAGTTCTTC.

This clonotype has a handful of counts. This chain connects TRBV30 to TRBJ1-4; maybe TRBD1 (6 bases). The CDR3 runs to 14 residues. V shed 0 bases and J shed 7 bases, with 12 bases lying between them. The V gene's germline CDR1 is GTSNPN and CDR2 SVGIG (reference sequence). The CDR3 here is CAWSVSQGSEKLFF. The CDR3 DNA sequence: TGTGCCTGGAGTGTAAGTCAGGGGAGTGAAAAACTGTTTTTT.

This rearrangement joins TRBV27 to TRBJ1-6, with a tentative D call TRBD1 (5 bases). V was shortened by 10 bases and J by 4 bases, with 17 bases between the two germline ends. CDR3 length: 15 residues. Germline loops: CDR1 MNHEY, CDR2 SMNVEV (reference sequence). As DNA, the CDR3 is TGTGCCACATTGGCGGCTTGGGGGTATAATTCACCCCTCCACTTT. This sequence encodes CATLAAWGYNSPLHF.

The rearrangement uses TRBV14 and TRBJ2-1, with 10 nucleotides matching TRBD2. This CDR3 is 18 amino acids long. V lost 0 bases to trimming and J lost 3 bases; unmatched junction nucleotides: 8. Germline CDR1 SGHDN, CDR2 FVKESK. The CDR3 coding sequence is TGTGCCAGCAGCCAAGATGGGAGCGGGGGGGCCCTCTACAATGAGCAGTTCTTC. Residues: CASSQDGSGGALYNEQFF.

The chain is built from TRBV23-1 and TRBJ1-5; D unresolved. TRBV23-1 is placed among ORFs of uncertain function. The CDR3 runs to 11 residues. Trimming took off 4 bases at V and 5 bases at J, with 3 bases between the two ends. CDR3 coding DNA: TGCGCCAGCAGTCCTTATCAGCCCCAGCATTTT. Translated: CASSPYQPQHF.

V and J are TRBV4-1 and TRBJ2-7; D is ambiguous. V was pared by 2 bases and J by 5 bases, with 10 bases between. The CDR3 extends over 13 amino acids. Germline V gene lookup returns CDR1 MGHRA and CDR2 YSYEKL. Written as DNA, the CDR3 is TGCGCCAGCAGCCAACGTTCCCGAAACGAGCAGTACTTC. Translating it yields CASSQRSRNEQYF.

This clonotype was counted at least ten times. The V and J genes are TRBV12-3 or TRBV12-4 and TRBJ1-5; D is ambiguous. Trimming removed 6 bases at V and 4 bases at J, with 7 bases between. CDR3 length equals 12 residues. CDR3 in amino acids: CASSRRNQPQHF. The CDR3 DNA is TGTGCCAGCAGCCGACGGAATCAGCCCCAGCATTTT.

This clonotype was observed a few times. The chain has TRBV15 and TRBJ2-7; D call uncertain. V was clipped by 1 base and J by 7 bases, with 8 bases between them. Germline CDR1 is LNHNV and CDR2 is YYDKDF (reference sequence). The CDR3 is 12 amino acids. CDR3 residues: CATSRGELEQYF. The CDR3 nucleotides are TGTGCCACCAGCAGAGGAGAGTTAGAGCAGTACTTC.

The rearrangement joins TRBV15 to TRBJ2-6, with a possible D match to TRBD2 (6 bases). The CDR3 covers 16 residues. V was pared by 0 bases and J by 3 bases, with 9 bases between. The germline V gene encodes CDR1 LNHNV and CDR2 YYDKDF (reference sequence). The CDR3 loop reads CATSRDRESGANVLTF. The DNA of the CDR3 is TGTGCCACCAGCAGAGATCGGGAGAGTGGGGCCAACGTCCTGACTTTC.

This rearrangement joins TRBV3-1 to TRBJ2-6; no firm D call. V was cut by 10 bases and J by 0 bases, with 7 bases left in between. The CDR3 is made up of 13 amino acids. Germline CDR1 LGHDT, CDR2 YNNKEL (reference sequence). CDR3 region: CAISSSGANVLTF. The CDR3 coding sequence is TGTGCCATCAGTTCCTCTGGGGCCAACGTCCTGACTTTC. The full variable domain, with the rest looked up from reference TRBV3-1 and TRBJ2-6, is DTAVSQTPKYLVTQMGNDKSIKCEQNLGHDTMYWYKQDSKKFLKIMFSYNNKELIINETVPNRFSPKSPDKAHLNLHINSLELGDSAVYFCAISSSGANVLTFGAGSRLTVL.

The chain uses TRBV7-6 and TRBJ1-3; D unclear. Germline V lookup: CDR1 SGHVS, CDR2 FNYEAQ. The CDR3 has 15 amino acids. Deletions cut 5 bases from V and 4 bases from J, with 15 bases between. The CDR3 DNA reads TGTGCCAGCAGCCGGACCTCCGTCTCGGGAAACACCATATATTTT. As protein: CASSRTSVSGNTIYF.

The chain carries TRBV4-2 and TRBJ1-5; D unresolved. V dropped 0 bases and J dropped 5 bases, with 11 bases sitting between them. CDR1 is LGHNA, CDR2 YNFKEQ, per germline. The CDR3 consists of 15 residues. CDR3 in DNA: TGTGCCAGCAGCCAAGAGGGGTCGAGGTATCAGCCCCAGCATTTT. This encodes CASSQEGSRYQPQHF.

This clonotype was seen repeatedly, ten times or more. The chain is built from TRBV10-3 and TRBJ2-2, with D possibly being TRBD1 (5 bases). CDR3 length: 17 residues. The ends were cut back, 6 bases at V and 0 bases at J, with 17 bases in the middle. Germline V gene lookup returns CDR1 ENHRY and CDR2 SYGVKD. The CDR3 DNA reads as TGTGCCATCAGGACACCCCTGGGGCAACCGAACACCGGGGAGCTGTTTTTT. This encodes CAIRTPLGQPNTGELFF.

The rearrangement joins TRBV12-3 or TRBV12-4 to TRBJ2-5, with unresolved D. Deletions cut 6 bases from V and 7 bases from J, with 18 bases between. This CDR3 contains 14 residues. CDR3: CASSTLPRRPTQYF. CDR3 in DNA: TGTGCCAGCAGCACGTTGCCCCGAAGGCCGACCCAGTACTTC.

The rearrangement joins TRBV20-1 to TRBJ2-7; possibly TRBD1 or TRBD2 for D (5 bases each). Trimming removed 3 bases at V and 0 bases at J, with 15 bases between. The germline CDR1 and CDR2 sequences are DFQATT and SNEGSKA (reference sequence). The length of the CDR3 is 15 residues. CDR3 bases: TGCAGTGCTAGCGACCGGGACCTAAGCTCCTACGAGCAGTACTTC. This gives the protein CSASDRDLSSYEQYF.